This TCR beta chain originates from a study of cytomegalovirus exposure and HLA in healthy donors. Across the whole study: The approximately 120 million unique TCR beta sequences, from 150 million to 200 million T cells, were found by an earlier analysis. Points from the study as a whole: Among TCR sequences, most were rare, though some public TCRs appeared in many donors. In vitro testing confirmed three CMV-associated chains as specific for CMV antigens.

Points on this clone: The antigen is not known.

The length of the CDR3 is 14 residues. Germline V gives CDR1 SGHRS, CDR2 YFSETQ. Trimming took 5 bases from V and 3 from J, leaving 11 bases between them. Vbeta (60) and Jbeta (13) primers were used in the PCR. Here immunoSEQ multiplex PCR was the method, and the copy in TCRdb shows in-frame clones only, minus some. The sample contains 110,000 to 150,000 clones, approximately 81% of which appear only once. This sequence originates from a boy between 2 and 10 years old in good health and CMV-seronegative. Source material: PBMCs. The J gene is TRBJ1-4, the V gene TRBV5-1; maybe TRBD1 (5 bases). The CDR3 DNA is TGCGCCAGCAGGGAGATACAGGCTAATGAAAAACTGTTTTTT. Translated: CASREIQANEKLFF.